This TCR beta chain derives from a study of long-term antiretroviral therapy in people with HIV. The study's findings and limits: ART-treated samples gained diversity yet remained below transplant donor controls. Whichever time point was examined, clones expanded before ART dominated the repertoire.

Only one count was recorded for this clone. What it binds is unknown. The CDR3 runs 14 residues. Looked up from germline, CDR1 is LNHDA and CDR2 is SQIVND (reference sequence). Trimming removed 0 bases from V and 9 bases from J, with 12 bases in between. At survey level, the immunoSEQ assay was run in its v3.0 version. Sequencing was intended to reach roughly 40,000-55,000 T-cell genomes per sample. Only in-frame clones appear in the TCRdb table, and some are missing; sequencing was by immunoSEQ multiplex PCR. The sample comprises 25,000 to 40,000 clones, roughly 96% of which are singletons, and 2% to 3% rests with the top ten.

The sample was unsorted PBMCs, taken about 6.6 years after starting antiretroviral therapy. The chain has TRBV19 and TRBJ2-1; the D is unclear. The source is a man aged 25 to 40 with HIV. The CDR3 sequence is CASSIDLWAPEQFF. The CDR3, as DNA: TGTGCCAGTAGTATAGATCTATGGGCGCCTGAGCAGTTCTTC. Full variable domain (remainder filled in from reference TRBV19 and TRBJ2-1): DGGITQSPKYLFRKEGQNVTLSCEQNLNHDAMYWYRQDPGQGLRLIYYSQIVNDFQKGDIAEGYSVSREKKESFPLTVTSAQKNPTAFYLCASSIDLWAPEQFFGPGTRLTVL.